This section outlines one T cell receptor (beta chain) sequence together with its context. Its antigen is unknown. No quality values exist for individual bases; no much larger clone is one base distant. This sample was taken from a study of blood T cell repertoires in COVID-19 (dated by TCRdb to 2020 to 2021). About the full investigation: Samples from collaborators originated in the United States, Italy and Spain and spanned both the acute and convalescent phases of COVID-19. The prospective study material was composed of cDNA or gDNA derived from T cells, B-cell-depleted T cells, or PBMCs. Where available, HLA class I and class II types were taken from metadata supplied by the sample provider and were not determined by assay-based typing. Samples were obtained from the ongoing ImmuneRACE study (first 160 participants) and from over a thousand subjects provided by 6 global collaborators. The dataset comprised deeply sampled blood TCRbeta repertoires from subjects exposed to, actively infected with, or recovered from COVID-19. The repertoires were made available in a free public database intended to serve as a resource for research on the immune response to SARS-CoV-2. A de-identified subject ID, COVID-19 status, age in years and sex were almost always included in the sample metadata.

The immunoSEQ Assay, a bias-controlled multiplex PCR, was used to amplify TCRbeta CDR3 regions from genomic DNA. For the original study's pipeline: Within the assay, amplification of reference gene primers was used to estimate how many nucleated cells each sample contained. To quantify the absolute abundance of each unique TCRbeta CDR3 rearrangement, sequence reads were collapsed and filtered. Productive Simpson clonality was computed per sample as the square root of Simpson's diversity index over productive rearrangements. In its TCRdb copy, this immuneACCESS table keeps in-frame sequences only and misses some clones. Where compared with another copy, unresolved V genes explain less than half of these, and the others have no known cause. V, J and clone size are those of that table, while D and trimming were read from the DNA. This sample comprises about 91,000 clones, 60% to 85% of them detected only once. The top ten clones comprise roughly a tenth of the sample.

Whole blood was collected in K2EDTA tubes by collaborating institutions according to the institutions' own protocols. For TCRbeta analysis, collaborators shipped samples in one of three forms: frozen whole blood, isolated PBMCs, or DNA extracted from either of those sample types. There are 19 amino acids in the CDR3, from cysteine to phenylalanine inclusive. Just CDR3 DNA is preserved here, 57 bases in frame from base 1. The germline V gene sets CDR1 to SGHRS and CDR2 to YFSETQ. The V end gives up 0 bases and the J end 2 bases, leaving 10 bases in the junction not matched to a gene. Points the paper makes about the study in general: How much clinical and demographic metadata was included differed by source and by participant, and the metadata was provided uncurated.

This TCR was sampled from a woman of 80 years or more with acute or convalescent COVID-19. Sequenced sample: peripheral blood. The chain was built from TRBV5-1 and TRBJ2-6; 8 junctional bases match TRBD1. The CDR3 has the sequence CASSLVGQGAPTGANVLTF. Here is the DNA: TGCGCCAGCAGCTTGGTCGGACAGGGCGCCCCTACTGGGGCCAACGTCCTGACTTTC.